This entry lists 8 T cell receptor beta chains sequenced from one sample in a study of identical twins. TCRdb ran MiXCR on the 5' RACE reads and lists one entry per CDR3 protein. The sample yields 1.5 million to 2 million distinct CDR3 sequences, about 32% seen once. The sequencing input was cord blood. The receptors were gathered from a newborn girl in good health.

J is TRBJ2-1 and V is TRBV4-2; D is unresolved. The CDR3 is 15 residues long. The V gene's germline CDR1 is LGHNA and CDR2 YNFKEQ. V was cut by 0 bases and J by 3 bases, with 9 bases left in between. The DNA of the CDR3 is TGTGCCAGCAGCCAAGAGGGCTTGATCTACAATGAGCAGTTCTTC. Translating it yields CASSQEGLIYNEQFF.

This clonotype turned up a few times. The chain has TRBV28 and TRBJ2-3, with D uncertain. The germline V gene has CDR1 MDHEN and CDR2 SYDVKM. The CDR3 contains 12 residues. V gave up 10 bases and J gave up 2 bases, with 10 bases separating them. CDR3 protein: CATLDPTDTQYF. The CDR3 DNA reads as TGTGCCACCCTGGACCCCACAGATACGCAGTATTTT.

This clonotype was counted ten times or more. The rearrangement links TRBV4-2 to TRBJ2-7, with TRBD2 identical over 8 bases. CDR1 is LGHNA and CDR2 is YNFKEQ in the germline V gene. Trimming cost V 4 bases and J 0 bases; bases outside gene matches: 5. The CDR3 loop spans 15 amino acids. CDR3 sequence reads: CASSRTGTSSYEQYF. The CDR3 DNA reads TGTGCCAGCAGCCGCACCGGGACTAGCTCCTACGAGCAGTACTTC.

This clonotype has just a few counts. The CDR3 DNA reads TGTGCCAGCAGCCAATCAGGAGGGGGCGGAGGCTACACCTTC. Translating gives CASSQSGGGGGYTF. The genes are TRBV4-2 and TRBJ1-2; 7 bases match TRBD1. CDR1 is LGHNA and CDR2 is YNFKEQ in the germline V gene. J lost 8 bases, V lost 2 bases, and 8 bases had no gene match. There are 14 residues in the CDR3.

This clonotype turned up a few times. CDR3 nucleotide sequence: TGTGCCAGCAGACGAGGACTAGCGGGTGAGCAGTTCTTC. Protein product: CASRRGLAGEQFF. The rearrangement uses TRBV28 and TRBJ2-1, with 11 nucleotides matching TRBD2. Germline values: CDR1 MDHEN, CDR2 SYDVKM. The CDR3 spans 13 residues. The V segment lost 6 bases and the J segment 9 bases; nucleotides outside the gene matches: 4. The whole variable domain, remainder taken from reference TRBV28 and TRBJ2-1, is DVKVTQSSRYLVKRTGEKVFLECVQDMDHENMFWYRQDPGLGLRLIYFSYDVKMKEKGDIPEGYSVSREKKERFSLILESASTNQTSMYLCASRRGLAGEQFFGPGTRLTVL.

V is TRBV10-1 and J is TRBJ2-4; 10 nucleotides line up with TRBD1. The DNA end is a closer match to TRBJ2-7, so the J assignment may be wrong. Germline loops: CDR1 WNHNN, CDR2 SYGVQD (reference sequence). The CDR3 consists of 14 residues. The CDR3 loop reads CASSEGTGEYEQYF. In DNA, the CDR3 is TGCGCCAGCAGTGAAGGGACAGGGGAATACGAGCAGTACTTC.

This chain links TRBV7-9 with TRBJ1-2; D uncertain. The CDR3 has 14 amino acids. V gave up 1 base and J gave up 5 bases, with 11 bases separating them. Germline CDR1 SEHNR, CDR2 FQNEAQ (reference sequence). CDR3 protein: CASSLVGILYGYTF. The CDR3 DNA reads TGTGCCAGCAGCTTAGTCGGCATACTATATGGCTACACCTTC. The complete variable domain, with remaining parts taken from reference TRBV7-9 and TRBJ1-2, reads DTGVSQNPRHKITKRGQNVTFRCDPISEHNRLYWYRQTLGQGPEFLTYFQNEAQLEKSRLLSDRFSAERPKGSFSTLEIQRTEQGDSAMYLCASSLVGILYGYTFGSGTRLTVV.

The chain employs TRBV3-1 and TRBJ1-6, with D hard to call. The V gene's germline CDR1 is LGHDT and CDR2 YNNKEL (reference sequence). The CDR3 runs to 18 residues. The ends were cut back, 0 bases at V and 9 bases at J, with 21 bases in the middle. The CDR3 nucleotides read TGTGCCAGCAGCCAAGAACCCGGCCATACCAGGACTCCTTCACCCCTCCACTTT. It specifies CASSQEPGHTRTPSPLHF.